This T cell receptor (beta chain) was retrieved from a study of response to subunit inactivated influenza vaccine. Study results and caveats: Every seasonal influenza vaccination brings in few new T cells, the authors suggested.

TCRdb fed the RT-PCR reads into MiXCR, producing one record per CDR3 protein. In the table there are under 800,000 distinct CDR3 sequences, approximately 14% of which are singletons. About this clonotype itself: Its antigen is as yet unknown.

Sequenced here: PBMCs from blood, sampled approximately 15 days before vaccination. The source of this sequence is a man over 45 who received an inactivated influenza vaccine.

For the CDR3, the DNA is TGTGCCAGCAGGTTGGGGGGCGGACGGGCGCACAATGAGCAGTTCTTC. It codes for CASRLGGGRAHNEQFF. The chain carries TRBV6-2 or TRBV6-3 and TRBJ2-1, with D tentatively TRBD1 or TRBD2 (6 bases each). V gave up 6 bases and J gave up 5 bases, with 20 bases separating them. The CDR3 runs 16 residues. Germline V gene lookup returns CDR1 MNHEY and CDR2 SVGEGT.